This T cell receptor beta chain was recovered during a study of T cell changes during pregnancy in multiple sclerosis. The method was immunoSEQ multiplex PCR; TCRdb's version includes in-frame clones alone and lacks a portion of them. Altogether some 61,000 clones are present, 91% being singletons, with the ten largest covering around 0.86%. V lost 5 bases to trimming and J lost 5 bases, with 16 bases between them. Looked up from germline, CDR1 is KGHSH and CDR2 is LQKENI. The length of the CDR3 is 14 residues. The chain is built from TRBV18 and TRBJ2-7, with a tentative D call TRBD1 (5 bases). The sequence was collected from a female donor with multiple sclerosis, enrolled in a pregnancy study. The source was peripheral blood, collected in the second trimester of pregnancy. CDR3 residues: CASSLGAALDEQYF. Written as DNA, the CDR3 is TGTGCCAGCTCATTAGGGGCAGCCCTTGACGAGCAGTACTTC.